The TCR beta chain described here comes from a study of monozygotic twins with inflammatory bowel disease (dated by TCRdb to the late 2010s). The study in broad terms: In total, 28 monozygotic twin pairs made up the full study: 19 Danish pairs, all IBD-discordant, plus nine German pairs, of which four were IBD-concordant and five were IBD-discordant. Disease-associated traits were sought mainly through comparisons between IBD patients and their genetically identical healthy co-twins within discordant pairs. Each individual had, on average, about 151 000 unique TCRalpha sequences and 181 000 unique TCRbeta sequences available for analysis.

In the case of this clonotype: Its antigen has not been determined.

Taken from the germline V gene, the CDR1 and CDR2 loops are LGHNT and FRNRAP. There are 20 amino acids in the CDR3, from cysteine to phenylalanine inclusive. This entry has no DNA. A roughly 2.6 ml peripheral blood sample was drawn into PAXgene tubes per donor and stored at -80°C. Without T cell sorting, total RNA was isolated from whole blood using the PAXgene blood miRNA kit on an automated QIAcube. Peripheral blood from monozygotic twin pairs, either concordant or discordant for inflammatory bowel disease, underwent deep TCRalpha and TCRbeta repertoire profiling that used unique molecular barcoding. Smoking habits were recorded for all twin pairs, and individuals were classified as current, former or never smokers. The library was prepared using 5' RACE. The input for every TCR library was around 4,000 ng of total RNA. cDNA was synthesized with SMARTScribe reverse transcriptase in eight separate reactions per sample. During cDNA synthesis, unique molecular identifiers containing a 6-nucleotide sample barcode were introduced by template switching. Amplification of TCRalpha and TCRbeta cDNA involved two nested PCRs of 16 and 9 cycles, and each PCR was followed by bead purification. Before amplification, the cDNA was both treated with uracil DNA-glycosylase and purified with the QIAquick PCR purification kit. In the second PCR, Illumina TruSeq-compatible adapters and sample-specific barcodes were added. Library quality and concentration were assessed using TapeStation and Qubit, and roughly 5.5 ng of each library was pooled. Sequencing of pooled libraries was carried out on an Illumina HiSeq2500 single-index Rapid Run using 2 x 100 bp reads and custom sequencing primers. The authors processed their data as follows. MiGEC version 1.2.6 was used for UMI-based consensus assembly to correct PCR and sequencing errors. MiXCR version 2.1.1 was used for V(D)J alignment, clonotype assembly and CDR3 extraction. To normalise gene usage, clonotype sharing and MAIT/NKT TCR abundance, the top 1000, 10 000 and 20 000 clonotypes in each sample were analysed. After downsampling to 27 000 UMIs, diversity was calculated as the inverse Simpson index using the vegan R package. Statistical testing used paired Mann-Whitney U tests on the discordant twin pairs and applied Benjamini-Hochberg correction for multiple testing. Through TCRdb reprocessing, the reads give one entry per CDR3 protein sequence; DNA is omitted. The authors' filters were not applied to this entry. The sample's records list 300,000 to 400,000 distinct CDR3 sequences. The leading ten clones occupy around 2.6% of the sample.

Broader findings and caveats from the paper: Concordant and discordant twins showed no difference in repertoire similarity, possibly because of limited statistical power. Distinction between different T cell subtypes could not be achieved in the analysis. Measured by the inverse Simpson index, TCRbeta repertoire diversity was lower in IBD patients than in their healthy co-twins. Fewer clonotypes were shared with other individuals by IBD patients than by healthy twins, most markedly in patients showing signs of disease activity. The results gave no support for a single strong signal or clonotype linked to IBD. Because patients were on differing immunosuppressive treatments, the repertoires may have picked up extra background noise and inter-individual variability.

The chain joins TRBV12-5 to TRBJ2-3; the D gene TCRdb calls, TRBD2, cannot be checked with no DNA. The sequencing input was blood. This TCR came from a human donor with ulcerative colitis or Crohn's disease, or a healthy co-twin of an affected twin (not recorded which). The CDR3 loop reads CASGLVKDGIVAGVTDTQYF.